The 32 T cell receptor beta chains listed next were all sequenced from one sample in a study of a mutant IDH1 vaccine in newly diagnosed glioma. Clones were sequenced by immunoSEQ multiplex PCR, and TCRdb holds only the in-frame ones, with some missing. Of about 56,000 clones in the sample, less than 90% were seen once. These receptors have no identified antigens. Time point specified: week 47, end of study. In the vaccine, a single dose held 300 ug of the mutant IDH1 20-mer peptide, along with topical imiquimod. Sequences were derived from PBMCs, sampled from a glioma patient whose treatment included an IDH1 peptide vaccine. Receptor source: a woman in her forties or fifties with glioma.

The V gene is TRBV15, the J gene TRBJ2-5; 7 bases are a match to TRBD2. The trim removed 5 bases at V and 4 bases at J, leaving 7 bases unmatched. Germline V gene sequence: CDR1 LNHNV, CDR2 YYDKDF (reference sequence). The CDR3 runs to 14 residues. The CDR3 DNA sequence: TGTGCCACCAGCGGGGGGGGGTATACAGAGACCCAGTACTTC. Translating it yields CATSGGGYTETQYF.

The chain carries TRBV5-1 and TRBJ1-1; possibly TRBD1 for D (5 bases). The V gene lost 4 bases and the J gene lost 1 base, with 17 bases spanning the gap. The CDR3 contains 16 residues. Looked up from germline, CDR1 is SGHRS and CDR2 is YFSETQ. This CDR3 is CASSGGPGMKNTEAFF. The CDR3 region has the DNA TGCGCCAGCAGCGGGGGTCCGGGGATGAAGAACACTGAAGCTTTCTTT.

A few counts support this clone. V gene TRBV7-2 combines with J gene TRBJ1-5, with no clear D. Deletions cut 5 bases from V and 3 bases from J, with 8 bases between. This CDR3 spans 13 amino acids. CDR1 is SGHTA and CDR2 is FQGNSA in the germline V gene. CDR3 coding DNA: TGTGCCAGCAGCCTAAGTTACAATCAGCCCCAGCATTTT. Encoded protein: CASSLSYNQPQHF.

V and J are TRBV2 and TRBJ2-5, with D tentatively TRBD2 (6 bases). The CDR3 runs 14 residues. The V end was cut by 4 bases, the J end by 2 bases, with 11 bases between. Germline V gene lookup returns CDR1 SNHLY and CDR2 FYNNEI. CDR3 coding DNA: TGTGCCAGCAGTGTGGAGGGCAAGCAAGAGACCCAGTACTTC. Protein: CASSVEGKQETQYF.

The chain has TRBV6-5 and TRBJ1-2; tentatively, D is TRBD1 (6 bases). The CDR3 extends over 14 amino acids. Trimming cost V 11 bases and J 8 bases, with 24 bases left between them. The germline CDR1 and CDR2 sequences are MNHEY and SVGAGI. CDR3 sequence reads: CASARGAASKGYTF. The DNA of the CDR3 is TGTGCCTCAGCTCGGGGGGCCGCATCAAAAGGCTACACCTTC.

Remarks on this clone: Other DNA sequences within the sample encode an identical CDR3. V is TRBV25-1 and J is TRBJ2-7; D is possibly TRBD2 (5 bases). CDR1 is MGHDK, CDR2 SYGVNS, per germline. Trimming took off 4 bases at V and 4 bases at J, with 5 bases between the two ends. This CDR3 comprises 11 residues. The CDR3: CASSGGYEQYF. Written as DNA, the CDR3 is TGTGCCAGCAGTGGAGGGTACGAGCAGTACTTC.

This clone occurred a few times. The chain employs TRBV18 and TRBJ2-7; D unclear. CDR3 size: 14 residues. Germline V gene data show CDR1 as KGHSH and CDR2 as LQKENI. Trimming took off 3 bases at V and 5 bases at J, with 14 bases between the two ends. CDR3 nucleotides: TGTGCCAGCTCACCCTCCACGGCCTTCGACGAGCAGTACTTC. Its protein product is CASSPSTAFDEQYF. Filled out from reference TRBV18 and TRBJ2-7, the complete variable domain reads NAGVMQNPRHLVRRRGQEARLRCSPMKGHSHVYWYRQLPEEGLKFMVYLQKENIIDESGMPKERFSAEFPKEGPSILRIQQVVRGDSAAYFCASSPSTAFDEQYFGPGTRLTVT.

This CDR3 reads CAISASDEETQYF. The CDR3 coding sequence is TGTGCCATCAGTGCCTCGGACGAAGAGACCCAGTACTTC. This chain uses TRBV10-3 with TRBJ2-5; D unresolved. Trimming removed 4 bases at V and 3 bases at J, with 9 bases between. From germline, CDR1 is ENHRY and CDR2 SYGVKD. The CDR3 loop spans 13 amino acids.

The rearrangement uses TRBV30 and TRBJ2-1; TRBD2 agrees at 13 bases. The junction had 9 bases not matched to a gene; V was cut back by 2 bases and J by 8 bases. The germline CDR1 and CDR2 sequences are GTSNPN and SVGIG (reference sequence). This CDR3 contains 16 residues. This CDR3 reads CAWSPTSGGYGDEQFF. CDR3 DNA sequence: TGTGCCTGGAGTCCGACTAGCGGGGGGTATGGGGATGAGCAGTTCTTC.

The chain employs TRBV6-5 and TRBJ1-2; TRBD1 aligns across 8 bases. V shed 6 bases and J 4 bases; nucleotides not matched to a gene: 4. This CDR3 contains 13 residues. CDR1 and CDR2 (germline): MNHEY, SVGAGI. DNA for the CDR3: TGTGCCAGCAGGACAGGGGACGCCTATGGCTACACCTTC. Translated: CASRTGDAYGYTF.

The V call is TRBV10-3, the J call TRBJ2-1; no reliable D call. V shed 0 bases and J shed 6 bases, with 9 bases lying between them. From germline, CDR1 is ENHRY and CDR2 SYGVKD. The CDR3 extends over 14 amino acids. The CDR3 spells CAISESADLNEQFF. The CDR3 DNA is TGTGCCATCAGTGAGTCAGCCGATCTCAATGAGCAGTTCTTC.

V is TRBV6-1 and J is TRBJ1-5, with TRBD1 matching over 7 bases. The germline CDR1 and CDR2 sequences are MNHNS and SASEGT. This CDR3 spans 15 amino acids. After removal of 6 bases from V and 2 bases from J, the junction contained 7 bases not matched to a gene. The CDR3 protein is CASSQTQGGNQPQHF. In nucleotides, the CDR3 is TGTGCCAGCAGCCAAACGCAGGGGGGCAATCAGCCCCAGCATTTT.

Only one count was recorded for this clone. This chain joins TRBV7-9 and TRBJ1-4; D unclear. The CDR3 covers 14 residues. In germline, CDR1 is SEHNR, CDR2 FQNEAQ (reference sequence). Trimming pared 4 bases from V and 7 bases from J, leaving 13 bases between. This CDR3 reads CASSSPYQGEKLFF. The CDR3 DNA reads as TGTGCCAGCAGCTCCCCCTATCAAGGTGAAAAACTGTTTTTT.

The chain links TRBV18 to TRBJ2-7; D could derive from TRBD1 or TRBD2 (6 bases each). The CDR3 extends over 16 amino acids. V was cut by 3 bases and J by 0 bases, with 15 bases left in between. Germline V lookup: CDR1 KGHSH, CDR2 LQKENI. The CDR3 DNA follows: TGTGCCAGCTCACCTTATGGAGGGGGAACCTCCTACGAGCAGTACTTC. Amino acid sequence: CASSPYGGGTSYEQYF.

The V and J genes are TRBV27 and TRBJ2-3; 9 positions agree with TRBD1. CDR3 length equals 17 residues. From germline, CDR1 is MNHEY and CDR2 SMNVEV (reference sequence). The V gene end was trimmed by 0 bases and the J gene end by 3 bases; junction bases not matched to a gene: 7. CDR3 region: CASSLSRGGQGTDTQYF. The CDR3 DNA reads TGTGCCAGCAGTTTATCGAGAGGGGGACAGGGTACAGATACGCAGTATTTT.

The chain employs TRBV6-1 and TRBJ2-3, with D unclear. The CDR3 has 14 amino acids. The germline gives CDR1 MNHNS, CDR2 SASEGT. V was pared by 8 bases and J by 3 bases, with 15 bases between. The DNA for the CDR3 is TGTGCCAGCGGGTCCGGTAGGGTAACAGATACGCAGTATTTT. This codes for CASGSGRVTDTQYF.

This chain uses TRBV11-3 with TRBJ2-5; D might be TRBD2 (5 bases). The CDR3 length is 12 residues. The V gene's germline CDR1 is SGHNT and CDR2 YENEEA. Between the trimmed V and J ends, which lost 5 bases and 5 bases, there was a span of 9 bases. In DNA form, the CDR3 reads TGTGCCAGCAGCACCACTAGGGAGACCCAGTACTTC. It specifies CASSTTRETQYF.

This chain uses TRBV13 with TRBJ2-1, with D possibly being TRBD1 (5 bases). The V end was cut by 5 bases, the J end by 4 bases, with 9 bases between. This CDR3 region has 13 residues. From germline, CDR1 is PRHDT and CDR2 FYEKMQ (reference sequence). For the CDR3, the DNA is TGTGCCAGCAGCGCCCAGGGTTACAATGAGCAGTTCTTC. Translation gives CASSAQGYNEQFF.

This rearrangement joins TRBV30 to TRBJ2-1; 10 bases are shared with TRBD2. The CDR3 has 16 amino acids. V gave up 2 bases and J gave up 1 base; unmatched junction bases: 5. Per the germline V gene, CDR1 is GTSNPN and CDR2 is SVGIG (reference sequence). CDR3 nucleotide sequence: TGTGCCTGGAGTACCTCGGGACTAGCGTCCTACAATGAGCAGTTCTTC. The encoded protein is CAWSTSGLASYNEQFF.

The chain couples TRBV6-8 to TRBJ2-7; weak D call: TRBD1 (6 bases). The CDR3 covers 14 residues. From germline, CDR1 is MNHGY and CDR2 SAAAGT. V lost 4 bases and J lost 5, with 15 bases in between. This chain's CDR3 is CASSFGQGSHEQYF. For the CDR3, the DNA is TGTGCCAGCAGTTTCGGCCAGGGGTCTCACGAGCAGTACTTC.

The genes are TRBV5-5 and TRBJ2-2; 7 bases align to TRBD2. J gave up 1 base and V 0 bases, and 3 bases lay outside the gene matches. CDR3 length: 16 amino acids. Germline V CDR1 and CDR2: SGHKS, YYEKEE (reference sequence). CDR3 bases: TGTGCCAGCAGCTTGGCGGGGAGGGGGAACACCGGGGAGCTGTTTTTT. Protein: CASSLAGRGNTGELFF. The full variable domain, completed using reference TRBV5-5 and TRBJ2-2, is DAGVTQSPTHLIKTRGQQVTLRCSPISGHKSVSWYQQVLGQGPQFIFQYYEKEERGRGNFPDRFSARQFPNYSSELNVNALLLGDSALYLCASSLAGRGNTGELFFGEGSRLTVL.

The rearrangement uses TRBV5-6 and TRBJ2-7; a weak D match, TRBD2 (6 bases). The CDR3 totals 13 residues. Germline loops: CDR1 SGHDT, CDR2 YYEEEE. The V gene lost 1 base and the J gene lost 6 bases, with 11 bases spanning the gap. The CDR3 DNA sequence: TGTGCCAGCAGCTTGCGCGGGGCCGGCGAGCAGTACTTC. As protein: CASSLRGAGEQYF.

J is TRBJ2-5 and V is TRBV5-1, with TRBD1 matching 10 bases. J gave up 5 bases and V 0 bases, and 7 bases lay outside the gene matches. Germline V CDR1 and CDR2: SGHRS, YFSETQ. The CDR3 consists of 16 residues. As DNA, the CDR3 is TGCGCCAGCAGCTTGGGCGGGACAGGGGTCGGGGAGACCCAGTACTTC. This translates into CASSLGGTGVGETQYF.

This chain links TRBV5-1 with TRBJ2-1, with TRBD2 identical over 10 bases. Trimming at V came to 2 bases and at J to 9 bases, leaving 5 bases not matched to a gene. Germline V gene data show CDR1 as SGHRS and CDR2 as YFSETQ. The CDR3 consists of 14 residues. The CDR3 DNA sequence: TGCGCCAGCAGCTTTAGCGGGGGGTATGGTGAGCAGTTCTTC. This gives the protein CASSFSGGYGEQFF.

This rearrangement joins TRBV7-8 to TRBJ1-6; no clear D. Germline V gives CDR1 SGHVS, CDR2 FQNEAQ. V gave up 6 bases and J gave up 8 bases, with 11 bases separating them. The CDR3 has 13 residues. CDR3 coding DNA: TGTGCCAGCAGTCGCGGGTTTGATTCACCCCTCCACTTT. This encodes CASSRGFDSPLHF. The whole variable domain, remainder taken from reference TRBV7-8 and TRBJ1-6, is GAGVSQSPRYKVAKRGQDVALRCDPISGHVSLFWYQQALGQGPEFLTYFQNEAQLDKSGLPSDRFFAERPEGSVSTLKIQRTQQEDSAVYLCASSRGFDSPLHFGNGTRLTVT.

Only a few counts were recorded for this clone. V and J are TRBV7-3 and TRBJ1-1; D is uncertain. The CDR3 consists of 11 residues. Germline V gene lookup returns CDR1 SGHTA and CDR2 FQGTGA. The CDR3 DNA reads as TGTGCTGTGGGCGGGAACACTGAAGCTTTCTTT. Its protein product is CAVGGNTEAFF.

The rearrangement links TRBV27 to TRBJ1-1; D uncertain. V dropped 2 bases and J dropped 8 bases, with 15 bases sitting between them. CDR3 length: 14 residues. Germline CDR1 and CDR2: MNHEY and SMNVEV (reference sequence). CDR3 nucleotide sequence: TGTGCCAGCAGTTTAGGTACTGGGTTTAGGGAAGCTTTCTTT. This encodes CASSLGTGFREAFF.

The chain links TRBV27 to TRBJ2-7; D is possibly TRBD2 (5 bases). V was cut by 5 bases and J by 3 bases, with 14 bases left in between. Germline CDR1 reads MNHEY; CDR2 reads SMNVEV (reference sequence). CDR3 size: 14 residues. The CDR3 DNA reads TGTGCCAGCAGTCTCCGGACTCCTAACTACGAGCAGTACTTC. It specifies CASSLRTPNYEQYF.

This clone turned up a few times. The V call is TRBV9, the J call TRBJ1-6; D unclear. This CDR3 is built from 13 residues. Per germline, CDR1 SGDLS and CDR2 YYNGEE. Trimming left V 3 bases short and J 6 bases short, with 7 bases between. The CDR3 sequence is CASSGGVNSPLHF. In nucleotides, the CDR3 is TGTGCCAGCAGCGGCGGAGTTAATTCACCCCTCCACTTT. The full variable domain, its missing parts supplied by reference TRBV9 and TRBJ1-6, is DSGVTQTPKHLITATGQRVTLRCSPRSGDLSVYWYQQSLDQGLQFLIQYYNGEERAKGNILERFSAQQFPDLHSELNLSSLELGDSALYFCASSGGVNSPLHFGNGTRLTVT.

This rearrangement joins TRBV10-2 to TRBJ2-7, with D hard to call. V lost 0 bases and J lost 5, with 20 bases in between. Germline loops: CDR1 WSHSY, CDR2 SAAADI. This CDR3 has 17 amino acids. The CDR3 DNA sequence: TGCGCCAGCAGTGAGTCAGAGTATGTACAGCTCGAGGACGAGCAGTACTTC. It specifies CASSESEYVQLEDEQYF.

This rearrangement joins TRBV6-5 to TRBJ1-2; no clear D. CDR1 is MNHEY, CDR2 SVGAGI, per germline. The CDR3 consists of 12 residues. V lost 9 bases, J lost 5 bases, and 13 bases lay in between. CDR3 sequence: CASRKGEYGYTF. The DNA for the CDR3 is TGTGCCAGTAGAAAGGGCGAGTATGGCTACACCTTC.

V usage is TRBV18 and J usage is TRBJ1-4; D unclear. This CDR3 has 14 amino acids. Germline CDR1 is KGHSH and CDR2 is LQKENI. The V end was cut by 1 base, the J end by 4 bases, with 7 bases between. CDR3 coding DNA: TGTGCCAGCTCACCACGCGGGGTTAATGAAAAACTGTTTTTT. This encodes CASSPRGVNEKLFF. The variable domain in full, with the rest retrieved from reference TRBV18 and TRBJ1-4, is NAGVMQNPRHLVRRRGQEARLRCSPMKGHSHVYWYRQLPEEGLKFMVYLQKENIIDESGMPKERFSAEFPKEGPSILRIQQVVRGDSAAYFCASSPRGVNEKLFFGSGTQLSVL.